These 29 T cell receptor beta chains were sequenced from one sample in a study of molecular identifiers for immune sequencing clone quantification. TCRdb used MiXCR to reprocess the PCR reads, holding one entry per CDR3 protein. There are a few hundred thousand distinct CDR3 sequences in the sample; about 21% occur only once, and 0.65% to 0.95% lies in the top ten. Sequences were obtained from naive CD8+ T cells from blood, with Jurkat cell RNA spiked in. Subset denoted: FACS-sorted CD8+CD4-CCR7+CD45RA+ naive T cells. The receptors derive from a human donor in good health. Some libraries in this study had Jurkat cell RNA spiked in.

The chain carries TRBV20-1 and TRBJ1-1; D remains unclear. Germline assignment: CDR1 DFQATT and CDR2 SNEGSKA (reference sequence). The CDR3 runs to 14 residues. The V gene lost 3 bases and the J gene lost 0 bases, with 11 bases spanning the gap. The CDR3 spells CSASPYLLNTEAFF. The CDR3 region has the DNA TGCAGTGCTAGTCCTTACTTGCTGAACACTGAAGCTTTCTTT.

A remark on this clonotype: This CDR3 is missing its conserved last phenylalanine or tryptophan, likely due to a read error. The gene calls are TRBV12-5 and TRBJ2-5, with TRBD2 identical over 9 bases. V was clipped by 1 base and J by 2 bases; unmatched bases: 8. The germline gives CDR1 LGHNT, CDR2 FRNRAP. This CDR3 is 17 amino acids long. The CDR3 loop reads CASGLDQRGAGQETQYL. CDR3 DNA: TGTGCTAGTGGTTTGGACCAGCGGGGGGCCGGACAAGAGACCCAGTACCTC.

This clonotype was counted ten times or more. The chain recombines TRBV5-4 with TRBJ1-1; D is unclear. Trimming removed 10 bases at V and 6 bases at J, with 16 bases between. The CDR3 sequence is 12 residues long. The germline V gene has CDR1 SGHNT and CDR2 YYREEE (reference sequence). The CDR3 sequence is CAANEEVPEAFF. The CDR3, as DNA: TGTGCCGCTAATGAGGAGGTCCCTGAAGCTTTCTTT.

The rearrangement uses TRBV7-9 and TRBJ2-5; 9 nucleotides match TRBD2. The junction had 11 bases not matched to a gene; V was cut back by 5 bases and J by 4 bases. CDR1 and CDR2 (germline): SEHNR, FQNEAQ (reference sequence). The CDR3 contains 16 residues. For the CDR3, the DNA is TGTGCCAGCAGCCCCGAATCTCTAGCGGGAATAGAGACCCAGTACTTC. Protein sequence: CASSPESLAGIETQYF. Variable domain in full (rest from reference TRBV7-9 and TRBJ2-5): DTGVSQNPRHKITKRGQNVTFRCDPISEHNRLYWYRQTLGQGPEFLTYFQNEAQLEKSRLLSDRFSAERPKGSFSTLEIQRTEQGDSAMYLCASSPESLAGIETQYFGPGTRLLVL.

Remarks on this clonotype: This may come from a read error, since a much larger clone is one base off. The V and J genes are TRBV7-9 and TRBJ2-7, with 9 bases aligning to TRBD2. The CDR3 length is 14 residues. CDR1 SEHNR and CDR2 FQNEAQ come from the germline V gene (reference sequence). The CDR3, as DNA: TGTGCCAGCAGTATCGTAGCGGGAGCTGCTGAGCGGTACTTC. It codes for CASSIVAGAAERYF. The whole variable domain, filled in from reference TRBV7-9 and TRBJ2-7, reads DTGVSQNPRHKITKRGQNVTFRCDPISEHNRLYWYRQTLGQGPEFLTYFQNEAQLEKSRLLSDRFSAERPKGSFSTLEIQRTEQGDSAMYLCASSIVAGAAERYFGPGTRLTVT.

The V call is TRBV3-1, the J call TRBJ1-2; TRBD1 aligns across 9 bases. Germline CDR1 LGHDT, CDR2 YNNKEL (reference sequence). V gave up 3 bases and J gave up 6 bases; unmatched junction bases: 5. The CDR3 spans 14 residues. The chain's CDR3 is CASSHGTGSHGYTF. CDR3 nucleotide sequence: TGTGCCAGCAGCCATGGGACAGGGAGCCATGGCTACACCTTC.

At least ten counts were recorded for this clonotype. The chain recombines TRBV5-4 with TRBJ2-3; 12 bases match TRBD2. The CDR3 is 15 amino acids. CDR1 and CDR2 from the germline V gene are SGHNT and YYREEE (reference sequence). Germline trimming cut 4 bases from V and 5 bases from J; bases unmatched to any gene: 5. The CDR3 bases are TGTGCCAGCAGCCCCCCACTAGCGGGGGGAGATACGCAGTATTTT. As protein: CASSPPLAGGDTQYF.

Ten or more counts support this clonotype. This chain uses TRBV7-9 with TRBJ1-5; D is perhaps TRBD1 (6 bases). From germline, CDR1 is SEHNR and CDR2 FQNEAQ (reference sequence). Deletions cut 1 base from V and 6 bases from J, with 10 bases between. This CDR3 spans 14 amino acids. Here the CDR3 DNA reads TGTGCCAGCAGCTTAGAGGGGGGAAGTCAGCCCCAGCATTTT. Translation: CASSLEGGSQPQHF. Complete variable domain (other parts from reference TRBV7-9 and TRBJ1-5): DTGVSQNPRHKITKRGQNVTFRCDPISEHNRLYWYRQTLGQGPEFLTYFQNEAQLEKSRLLSDRFSAERPKGSFSTLEIQRTEQGDSAMYLCASSLEGGSQPQHFGDGTRLSIL.

This sequence joins TRBV9 and TRBJ2-5, with 10 nucleotides matching TRBD2. CDR3 length equals 15 residues. In germline, CDR1 is SGDLS, CDR2 YYNGEE. The ends lost 0 bases at V and 9 bases at J; junction bases unmatched: 8. CDR3 amino acids: CASSVVILAGEAQYF. DNA of the CDR3: TGTGCCAGCAGCGTAGTTATCCTAGCGGGAGAAGCCCAGTACTTC.

On this clonotype: A much larger clone is a single base away; this may be a read error. The V and J genes are TRBV4-1 and TRBJ1-1; possibly TRBD1 for D (6 bases). There are 15 residues in the CDR3. The germline gives CDR1 MGHRA, CDR2 YSYEKL. V gave up 1 base and J gave up 6 bases, with 15 bases separating them. CDR3 coding DNA: TGCGCCAGCAGCCAAGTGACAGGACGAAACGCTGAAGCTTTCTTT. It encodes CASSQVTGRNAEAFF.

This clonotype showed up many times. V is TRBV5-1 and J is TRBJ2-7, with D hard to call. V dropped 0 bases and J dropped 4 bases, with 17 bases sitting between them. This CDR3 comprises 16 residues. Per the germline V gene, CDR1 is SGHRS and CDR2 is YFSETQ. CDR3 bases: TGCGCCAGCAGCTTGGAGGTAGCCGCTGCTCTTTACGAGCAGTACTTC. As protein: CASSLEVAAALYEQYF.

Many counts were recorded for this clonotype. The CDR3 reads CASSHAAGVYEQYF. CDR3 nucleotides: TGTGCCAGCAGTCACGCTGCGGGGGTCTACGAGCAGTACTTC. This chain joins TRBV6-5 and TRBJ2-7; 7 nucleotides align to TRBD2. V lost 5 bases and J lost 3; bases outside the gene matches: 7. Germline loops: CDR1 MNHEY, CDR2 SVGAGI. The CDR3 covers 14 residues.

V gene TRBV2 combines with J gene TRBJ1-1, with no clear D. Germline CDR1 SNHLY, CDR2 FYNNEI. Trimming shortened V by 3 bases and J by 11 bases, and 13 bases separated the two germline ends. The CDR3 is 12 residues long. In nucleotides, the CDR3 is TGTGCCAGCAGTGATAGGGCACTACGGGCTTTCTTT. Its protein is CASSDRALRAFF.

This sequence joins TRBV4-3 and TRBJ2-7; TRBD2 might be the D (7 bases). This CDR3 spans 15 amino acids. Trimming left V 4 bases short and J 2 bases short, with 15 bases between. The germline gives CDR1 LGHNA, CDR2 YSLEER. CDR3 sequence reads: CASSRGRGLTYEQYF. The CDR3 bases are TGCGCCAGCAGCCGAGGGCGGGGGCTAACCTACGAGCAGTACTTC.

This clonotype was recorded at least ten times. This rearrangement joins TRBV7-9 to TRBJ2-7; D not certain. The germline gives CDR1 SEHNR, CDR2 FQNEAQ (reference sequence). Between the trimmed V and J ends, which lost 1 base and 5 bases, there was a span of 12 bases. CDR3 size: 14 residues. This CDR3 reads CASSLGDRPNEQYF. The CDR3 DNA reads as TGTGCCAGCAGCTTAGGGGATCGACCCAACGAGCAGTACTTC.

This clonotype was detected ten times or more. This chain joins TRBV27 and TRBJ2-3, with D perhaps TRBD1 (5 bases). Looked up from germline, CDR1 is MNHEY and CDR2 is SMNVEV (reference sequence). There are 18 residues in the CDR3. V was pared by 3 bases and J by 0 bases, with 19 bases between. This chain's CDR3 is CASSLLSLRAPSTDTQYF. The CDR3 DNA reads TGTGCCAGCAGTTTGTTGTCCCTCAGGGCCCCTAGCACAGATACGCAGTATTTT.

The genes are TRBV24-1 and TRBJ2-2; 8 bases map to TRBD2. The CDR3 contains 15 residues. Germline CDR1 and CDR2: KGHDR and SFDVKD. V was pared by 9 bases and J by 6 bases, with 11 bases of the junction left unmatched. In DNA, the CDR3 is TGTGCCACCCTTGACAGCGGGGGTAACGCCGGGGAGCTGTTTTTT. Residues: CATLDSGGNAGELFF.

For this clonotype: An end of the junction does not agree with germline; a read error may underlie this. The J gene is TRBJ2-2, the V gene TRBV11-2, with D perhaps TRBD1 or TRBD2 (5 bases each). The CDR3 extends over 14 amino acids. Germline CDR1 SGHAT, CDR2 FQNNGV. The CDR3 DNA reads as TGTGCCAGCGGCTTAGGTACAGGAGGCGGGGAGCTGTTTTTT. This codes for CASGLGTGGGELFF.

This clonotype was observed a single time. Since no conserved phenylalanine or tryptophan closes the CDR3, a read error is the likely cause. The gene calls are TRBV20-1 and TRBJ2-7; 9 positions match TRBD2. CDR3 length equals 16 residues. Trimming cost V 6 bases and J 2 bases; bases outside gene matches: 14. Per germline, CDR1 DFQATT and CDR2 SNEGSKA (reference sequence). CDR3 amino acids: CSATHGTSKLPYEQYL. The CDR3 DNA is TGCAGTGCCACCCATGGGACTAGCAAGCTACCCTACGAGCAGTACTTG.

This clonotype was counted a few times. Given a much more abundant clone one base away, this may be a read error. This rearrangement joins TRBV7-6 to TRBJ1-5; possibly TRBD1 for D (5 bases). There are 14 residues in the CDR3. Germline V gene data show CDR1 as SGHVS and CDR2 as FNYEAQ. V was pared by 5 bases and J by 5 bases, with 13 bases between. CDR3 protein: CASSLDSGDQPQHF. The CDR3 nucleotides are TGTGCCAGCAGCCTTGACAGTGGCGATCAGCCCCAGCATTTT.

This clonotype was seen many times. The chain has TRBV6-2 or TRBV6-3 and TRBJ2-3; D gene uncertain. Trimming cost V 2 bases and J 0 bases, with 6 bases left between them. This CDR3 has 14 amino acids. Germline values: CDR1 MNHEY, CDR2 SVGEGT. The DNA for the CDR3 is TGTGCCAGCAGTTACCTAGGAAGCACAGATACGCAGTATTTT. Translated, it gives CASSYLGSTDTQYF.

As to this clonotype: One end of the junction is discordant with germline, which a read error may explain. The rearrangement links TRBV27 to TRBJ2-1; 7 bases match TRBD2. Germline V CDR1 and CDR2: MNHEY, SMNVEV (reference sequence). The CDR3 runs 14 residues. The CDR3 is CASSLRSGVYEQLF. The CDR3 coding sequence is TGTGCCAGCAGTTTGAGAAGCGGGGTCTATGAGCAGCTCTTC.

The CDR3 coding sequence is TGCAGCGTTGAACCCAAGCGGGAGTTTGGGTATGAGCAGTTCTTC. It translates to CSVEPKREFGYEQFF. The rearrangement uses TRBV29-1 and TRBJ2-1, with 8 bases aligning to TRBD2. With 2 bases clipped from V and 8 bases from J, the junction kept 11 bases outside the gene matches. The germline V gene encodes CDR1 SQVTM and CDR2 ANQGSEA. The CDR3 spans 15 residues.

This clonotype was recorded at least ten times. This chain connects TRBV29-1 to TRBJ2-2, with D tentatively TRBD2 (5 bases). The germline gives CDR1 SQVTM, CDR2 ANQGSEA. The CDR3 has 12 residues. V lost 5 bases and J lost 5, with 9 bases in between. This CDR3 is CSVTPGTGELFF. CDR3 nucleotides: TGCAGCGTTACGCCGGGGACCGGGGAGCTGTTTTTT.

This clonotype was detected only a few times. The rearrangement links TRBV21-1 to TRBJ1-1; the D call in the table, TRBD1, was not verified against the DNA. TRBV21-1 is an annotated pseudogene. This CDR3 has 15 residues. The CDR3 bases are TGTGCCAGCAGCAAAAGGGCAGGGTTGAACACTGAAGCTTTCTTT. This translates into CASSKRAGLNTEAFF.

Only a few counts were recorded for this clonotype. V and J are TRBV4-3 and TRBJ2-7; tentative D call: TRBD1 (5 bases). Trimming left V 0 bases short and J 3 bases short, with 9 bases between. Germline V gene data show CDR1 as LGHNA and CDR2 as YSLEER. The CDR3 runs to 14 residues. The DNA for the CDR3 is TGCGCCAGCAGCCAAGATTGGGGCTTCTACGAGCAGTACTTC. Residues: CASSQDWGFYEQYF.

The genes are TRBV6-2 or TRBV6-3 and TRBJ2-5; maybe TRBD1 (5 bases). Germline CDR1 is MNHEY and CDR2 is SVGEGT. The CDR3 covers 11 residues. Trimming took off 6 bases at V and 5 bases at J, with 7 bases between the two ends. The CDR3 DNA is TGTGCCAGCAGCAGGGCCGAGACCCAGTACTTC. Encoded protein: CASSRAETQYF.

The V and J genes are TRBV11-1 and TRBJ2-7; 12 nucleotides align to TRBD2. The CDR3 runs 16 residues. Germline CDR1 is SGHAT and CDR2 is FQDESV (reference sequence). V was pared by 4 bases and J by 0 bases, with 4 bases of the junction left unmatched. CDR3 amino acids: CASSSLLAGGSYEQYF. Here the CDR3 DNA reads TGTGCCAGCAGCTCCCTACTAGCGGGAGGCTCCTACGAGCAGTACTTC.

This clonotype occurred many times. This chain connects TRBV6-2 or TRBV6-3 to TRBJ1-5; D is perhaps TRBD1 (5 bases). CDR3 length: 14 amino acids. The germline CDR1 and CDR2 sequences are MNHEY and SVGEGT. V lost 5 bases to trimming and J lost 7 bases, with 15 bases between them. In nucleotides, the CDR3 is TGTGCCAGCAGTCCGCGGGACGGGGTGCAGCCCCAGCATTTT. Its translation is CASSPRDGVQPQHF.